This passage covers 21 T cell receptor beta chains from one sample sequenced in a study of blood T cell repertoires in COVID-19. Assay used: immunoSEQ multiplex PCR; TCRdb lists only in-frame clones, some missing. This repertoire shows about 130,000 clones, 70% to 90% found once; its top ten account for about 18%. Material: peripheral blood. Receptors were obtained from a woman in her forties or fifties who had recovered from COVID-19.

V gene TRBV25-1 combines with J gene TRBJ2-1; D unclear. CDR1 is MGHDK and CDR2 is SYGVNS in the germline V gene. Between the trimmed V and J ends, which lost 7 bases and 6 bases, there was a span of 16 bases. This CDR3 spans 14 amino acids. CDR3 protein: CASTPDNSRNEQFF. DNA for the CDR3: TGTGCCAGCACCCCTGATAACAGCCGCAATGAGCAGTTCTTC.

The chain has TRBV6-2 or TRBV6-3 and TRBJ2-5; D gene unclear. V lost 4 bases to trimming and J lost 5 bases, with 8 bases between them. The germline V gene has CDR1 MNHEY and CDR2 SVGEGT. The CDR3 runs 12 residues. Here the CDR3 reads CASSSRRETQYF. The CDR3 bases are TGTGCCAGCAGTTCTAGACGGGAGACCCAGTACTTC.

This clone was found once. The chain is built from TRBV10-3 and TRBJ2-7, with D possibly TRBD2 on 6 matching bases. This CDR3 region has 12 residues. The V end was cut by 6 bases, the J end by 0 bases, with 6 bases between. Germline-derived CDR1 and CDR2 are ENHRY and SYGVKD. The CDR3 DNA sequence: TGTGCCATCAGGGGGGGCTCCTACGAGCAGTACTTC. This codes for CAIRGGSYEQYF.

CDR3 region: CASSSPGFEGNTIYF. CDR3 DNA: TGTGCCAGCAGCTCCCCCGGGTTTGAGGGAAACACCATATATTTT. V usage is TRBV6-5 and J usage is TRBJ1-3; no firm D call. This CDR3 contains 15 residues. The V gene's germline CDR1 is MNHEY and CDR2 SVGAGI. V gave up 6 bases and J gave up 4 bases, with 16 bases separating them.

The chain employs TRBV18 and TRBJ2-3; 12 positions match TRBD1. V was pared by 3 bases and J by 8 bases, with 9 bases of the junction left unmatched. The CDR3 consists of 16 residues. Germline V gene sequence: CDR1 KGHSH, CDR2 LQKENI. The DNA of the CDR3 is TGTGCCAGCTCACCGGGACAGGGGGCCCTACAGGGTACGCAGTATTTT. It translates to CASSPGQGALQGTQYF.

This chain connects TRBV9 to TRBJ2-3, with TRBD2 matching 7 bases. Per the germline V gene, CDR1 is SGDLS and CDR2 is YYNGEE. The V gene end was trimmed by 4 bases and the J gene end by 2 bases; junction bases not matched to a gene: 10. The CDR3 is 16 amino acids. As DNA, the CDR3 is TGTGCCAGCAGCACTGAGCGGGGATGGGCCACAGATACGCAGTATTTT. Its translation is CASSTERGWATDTQYF.

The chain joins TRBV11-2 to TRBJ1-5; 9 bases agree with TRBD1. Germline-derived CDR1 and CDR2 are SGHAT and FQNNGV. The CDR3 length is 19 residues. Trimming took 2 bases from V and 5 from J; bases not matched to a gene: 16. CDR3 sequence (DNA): TGTGCCAGCAGCTTAAAAGGGGACCGGGACAGGGTGTTACATCAGCCCCAGCATTTT. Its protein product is CASSLKGDRDRVLHQPQHF.

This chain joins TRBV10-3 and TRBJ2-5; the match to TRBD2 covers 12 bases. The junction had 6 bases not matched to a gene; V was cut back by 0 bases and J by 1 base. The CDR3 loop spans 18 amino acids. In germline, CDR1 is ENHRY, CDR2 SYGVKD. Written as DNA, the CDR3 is TGTGCCATCAGTGAGTCGGATACTAGCGGGGGGATCCAAGAGACCCAGTACTTC. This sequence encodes CAISESDTSGGIQETQYF.

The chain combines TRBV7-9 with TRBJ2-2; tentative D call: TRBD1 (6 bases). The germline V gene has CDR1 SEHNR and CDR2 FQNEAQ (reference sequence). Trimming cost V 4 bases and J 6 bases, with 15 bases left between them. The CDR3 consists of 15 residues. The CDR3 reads CASSWWQGIPGELFF. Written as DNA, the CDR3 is TGTGCCAGCAGCTGGTGGCAGGGGATTCCCGGGGAGCTGTTTTTT.

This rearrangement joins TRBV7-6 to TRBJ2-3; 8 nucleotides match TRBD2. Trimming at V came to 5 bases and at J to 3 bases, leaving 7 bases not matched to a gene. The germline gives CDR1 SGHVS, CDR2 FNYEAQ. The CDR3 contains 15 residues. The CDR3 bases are TGTGCCAGCAGCCCATGGACTAGCAAAACAGATACGCAGTATTTT. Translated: CASSPWTSKTDTQYF.

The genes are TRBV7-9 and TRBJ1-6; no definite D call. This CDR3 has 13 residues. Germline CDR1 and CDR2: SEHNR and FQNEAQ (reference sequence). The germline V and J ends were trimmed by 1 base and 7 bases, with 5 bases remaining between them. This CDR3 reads CASSLVQNSPLHF. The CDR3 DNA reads TGTGCCAGCAGCTTAGTTCAGAATTCACCCCTCCACTTT.

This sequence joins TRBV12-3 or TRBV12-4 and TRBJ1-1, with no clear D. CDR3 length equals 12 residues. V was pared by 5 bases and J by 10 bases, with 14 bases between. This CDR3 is CASSTLGEGAFF. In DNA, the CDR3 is TGTGCCAGCAGTACCCTCGGGGAGGGAGCTTTCTTT.

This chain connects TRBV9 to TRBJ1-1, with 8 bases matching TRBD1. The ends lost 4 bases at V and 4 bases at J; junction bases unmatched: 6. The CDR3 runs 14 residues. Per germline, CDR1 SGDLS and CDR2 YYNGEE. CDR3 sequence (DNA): TGTGCCAGCAGCCCTAGGACAGGGATCACTGAAGCTTTCTTT. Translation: CASSPRTGITEAFF.

CDR3 sequence reads: CASSLERHTYEQYF. As DNA, the CDR3 is TGTGCCAGCAGCTTAGAGAGACACACCTACGAGCAGTACTTC. The V call is TRBV7-8, the J call TRBJ2-7; no firm D call. The CDR3 sequence is 14 residues long. Germline-derived CDR1 and CDR2 are SGHVS and FQNEAQ. V shed 1 base and J shed 2 bases, with 9 bases lying between them.

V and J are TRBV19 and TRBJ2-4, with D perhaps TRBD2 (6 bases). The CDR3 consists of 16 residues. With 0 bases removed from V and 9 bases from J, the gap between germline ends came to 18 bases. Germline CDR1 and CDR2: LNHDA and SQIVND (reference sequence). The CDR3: CASSIEQAGTLGIQYF. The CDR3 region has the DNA TGTGCCAGTAGTATAGAGCAAGCGGGCACCTTGGGCATTCAGTACTTC.

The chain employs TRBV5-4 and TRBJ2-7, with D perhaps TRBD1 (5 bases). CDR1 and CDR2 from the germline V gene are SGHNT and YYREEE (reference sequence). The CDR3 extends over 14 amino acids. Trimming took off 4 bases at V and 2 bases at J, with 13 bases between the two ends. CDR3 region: CASSPNRRAYEQYF. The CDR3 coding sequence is TGTGCCAGCAGCCCAAACAGGAGAGCCTACGAGCAGTACTTC.

The CDR3 region has the DNA TGTGCCAGCAGTGAACAGGGACTAGCTGGATCCTTAGCCAAAAACATTCAGTACTTC. This codes for CASSEQGLAGSLAKNIQYF. The chain joins TRBV2 to TRBJ2-4, with TRBD2 matching 9 bases. The germline V gene encodes CDR1 SNHLY and CDR2 FYNNEI. The length of the CDR3 is 19 residues. The V segment lost 2 bases and the J segment 0 bases; nucleotides outside the gene matches: 11.

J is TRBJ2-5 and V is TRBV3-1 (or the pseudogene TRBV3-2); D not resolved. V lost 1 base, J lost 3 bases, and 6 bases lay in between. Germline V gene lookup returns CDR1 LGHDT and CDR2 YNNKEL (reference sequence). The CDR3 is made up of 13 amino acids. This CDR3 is CASSQARKETQYF. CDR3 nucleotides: TGTGCCAGCAGCCAAGCCAGGAAAGAGACCCAGTACTTC.

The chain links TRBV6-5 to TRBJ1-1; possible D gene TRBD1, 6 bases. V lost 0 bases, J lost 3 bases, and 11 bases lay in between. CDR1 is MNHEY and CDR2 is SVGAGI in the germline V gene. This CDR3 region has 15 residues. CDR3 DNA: TGTGCCAGCAGTTACTCGATACAGGGAGACACTGAAGCTTTCTTT. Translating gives CASSYSIQGDTEAFF.

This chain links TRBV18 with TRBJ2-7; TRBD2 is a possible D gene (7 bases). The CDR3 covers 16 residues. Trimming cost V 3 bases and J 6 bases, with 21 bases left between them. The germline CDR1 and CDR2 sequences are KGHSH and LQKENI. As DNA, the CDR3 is TGTGCCAGCTCACCGGCTGGGGGGGCCCCTACGAGCGAGCAGTACTTC. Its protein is CASSPAGGAPTSEQYF.

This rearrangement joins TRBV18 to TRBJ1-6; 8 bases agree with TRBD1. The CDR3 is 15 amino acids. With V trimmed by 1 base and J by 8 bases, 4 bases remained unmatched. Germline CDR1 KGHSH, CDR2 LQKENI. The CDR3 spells CASSPLPQGDSPLHF. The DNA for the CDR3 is TGTGCCAGCTCACCACTCCCACAGGGGGATTCACCCCTCCACTTT. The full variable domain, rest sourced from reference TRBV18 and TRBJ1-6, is NAGVMQNPRHLVRRRGQEARLRCSPMKGHSHVYWYRQLPEEGLKFMVYLQKENIIDESGMPKERFSAEFPKEGPSILRIQQVVRGDSAAYFCASSPLPQGDSPLHFGNGTRLTVT.